This T cell receptor (beta chain) was captured in a study of T cell responses to AZD1222 COVID-19 vaccine. TCRdb's table, derived via immunoSEQ multiplex PCR, lists solely in-frame clones and lacks some. The sample lists about 150,000 clones, about nine tenths occurring once. This CDR3 has 14 residues. Germline assignment: CDR1 SGHRS and CDR2 YFSETQ. Trimming took 4 bases from V and 2 from J, leaving 11 bases between them. The receptor was isolated from an adult in good health. Here the sequenced sample was peripheral blood, taken on day 0 of AZD1222 vaccination. The chain is built from TRBV5-1 and TRBJ2-3; D call uncertain. CDR3 sequence reads: CASSHGAPTDTQYF. DNA for the CDR3: TGCGCCAGCAGCCACGGTGCCCCCACAGATACGCAGTATTTT.